A selection of T cell receptor beta chains follows, all from one sample in a study of early T cells in non-severe SARS-CoV-2 infection. TCRdb called the 5' RACE reads again in MiXCR, with one record for every CDR3 protein. This table holds roughly 60,000 distinct CDR3 sequences, about 6.1% found once. Sequences were derived from whole blood, sampled at baseline. The receptors derive from an adult who was a healthcare worker with PCR-confirmed SARS-CoV-2 infection or an uninfected control (not recorded which). The CDR3 runs from the conserved cysteine through the conserved F or W. The order of the fields is clone size, D gene, J gene, V gene, CDR3 DNA, CDR3 protein. A D gene is named only where the DNA matches it firmly. Clone size is not always given. Where it is, it says once, few, many or a class for expanded clones.

clone_size: few
d_call: .
j_call: TRBJ2-3
v_call: TRBV28
cdr3_nt: TGTGCCAGCAGGCCAAAGTTCACAGATACGCAGTATTTT
cdr3_aa: CASRPKFTDTQYF

clone_size: many
d_call: TRBD1
j_call: TRBJ2-3
v_call: TRBV9
cdr3_nt: TGTGCCAGCAGCGTATTAAAGACCCAGGGGGCCCGAGATACGCAGTATTTT
cdr3_aa: CASSVLKTQGARDTQYF

clone_size: many
d_call: .
j_call: TRBJ1-6
v_call: TRBV28
cdr3_nt: TGTGCCAGCAGTTTACTCCGAGGGGGGAATTCACCCCTCCACTTT
cdr3_aa: CASSLLRGGNSPLHF

clone_size: few
d_call: TRBD1
j_call: TRBJ1-4
v_call: TRBV19
cdr3_nt: TGTGCCAGTAGACCCCGTGGGACAGGGGAAGAAAAACTGTTTTTT
cdr3_aa: CASRPRGTGEEKLFF

clone_size: few
d_call: .
j_call: TRBJ2-7
v_call: TRBV18
cdr3_nt: TGTGCCAGCTCACCATGGGGGGACGAGCAGTACTTC
cdr3_aa: CASSPWGDEQYF

clone_size: many
d_call: .
j_call: TRBJ1-5
v_call: TRBV19
cdr3_nt: TGTGCCAGTAAATGGGGAAATCAGCCCCAGCATTTT
cdr3_aa: CASKWGNQPQHF

clone_size: few
d_call: .
j_call: TRBJ2-3
v_call: TRBV18
cdr3_nt: TGTGCCAGCTCACTCCGGGCGGGCAGAGATACGCAGTATTTT
cdr3_aa: CASSLRAGRDTQYF

clone_size: many
d_call: TRBD2
j_call: TRBJ2-3
v_call: TRBV5-1
cdr3_nt: TGCGCCAGCAGCTTGACTAGCGGGGGCCGCACAGATACGCAGTATTTT
cdr3_aa: CASSLTSGGRTDTQYF

clone_size: .
d_call: TRBD1
j_call: TRBJ2-5
v_call: TRBV28
cdr3_nt: TGTGCCAGCGCTTACATATCCCGGGACAGGGAGGGTCAAGAGACCCAGTACTTC
cdr3_aa: CASAYISRDREGQETQYF

clone_size: many
d_call: .
j_call: TRBJ2-3
v_call: TRBV7-6
cdr3_nt: TGTGCCAGCAGCCCGCACGCGACACACGCGGGAACAGATACGCAGTATTTT
cdr3_aa: CASSPHATHAGTDTQYF

clone_size: few
d_call: .
j_call: TRBJ2-3
v_call: TRBV7-2
cdr3_nt: TGTGCCAGCAGCCGACAGTCATCAGATACGCAGTATTTT
cdr3_aa: CASSRQSSDTQYF

clone_size: .
d_call: TRBD1
j_call: TRBJ1-1
v_call: TRBV12-3/TRBV12-4
cdr3_nt: TGTGCCAGCAGTTTCGAGGGGGCAACTGAAGCTTTCTTT
cdr3_aa: CASSFEGATEAFF

clone_size: few
d_call: .
j_call: TRBJ1-2
v_call: TRBV5-1
cdr3_nt: TGCGCCAGCAGCTTTTCAACGGGGGTCTATGGCTACACCTTC
cdr3_aa: CASSFSTGVYGYTF